These 28 T cell receptor beta chains were sequenced from one sample in a study of regulatory T cells in long-lasting Graves disease. Both iRepertoire HTBI primers and Arm-PCR of CDR3 regions were used to build the TCR beta libraries. TCRdb ran MiXCR on the multiplex PCR reads and lists one entry per CDR3 protein. This sample has 300,000 or so distinct CDR3 sequences, with less than 20% found just once. Time point reported: persistent/refractory GD, antithyroid drugs over 5 years with positive TRAb. From RNA extracted from PBMCs, the TCR library was made. Here the sequenced sample was peripheral blood mononuclear cells (PBMCs), taken when the disease was refractory, from a patient treated with antithyroid drugs. The receptors were sampled from a female donor with Graves disease.

The sample holds many counts of this clonotype. The V call is TRBV12-3 or TRBV12-4, the J call TRBJ1-2, with no clear D. V lost 7 bases and J lost 0, with 15 bases in between. The CDR3 is made up of 15 amino acids. CDR3 in amino acids: CASTLSPTANYGYTF. The CDR3 nucleotides read TGTGCCAGCACCCTCAGCCCCACCGCTAACTATGGCTACACCTTC.

This clonotype was observed many times. V usage is TRBV7-2 and J usage is TRBJ1-6, with D unclear. CDR1 and CDR2 (germline): SGHTA, FQGNSA. The CDR3 totals 16 residues. V was cut by 5 bases and J by 10 bases, with 21 bases left in between. The CDR3 DNA reads as TGTGCCAGCAGCGCAGACGGAATACCTAGGAGGTCACCCCTCCACTTT. Protein sequence: CASSADGIPRRSPLHF.

The chain combines TRBV10-1 with TRBJ2-7, with 7 bases aligning to TRBD2. Germline V gives CDR1 WNHNN, CDR2 SYGVQD (reference sequence). V lost 8 bases and J lost 8; bases outside the gene matches: 12. The CDR3 spans 13 residues. The DNA of the CDR3 is TGCGCCAGCGCTAGCGGCCGATCTTCCAAGCAGTACTTC. Its translation is CASASGRSSKQYF.

This clonotype was seen ten or more times. CDR3 nucleotides: TGTGCCAGCACCTACGGGACAGGGGGCGCCGGCGGGGAGCTGTTTTTT. Translated: CASTYGTGGAGGELFF. The chain uses TRBV27 and TRBJ2-2; TRBD1 matches 12 bases. The germline CDR1 and CDR2 sequences are MNHEY and SMNVEV (reference sequence). The length of the CDR3 is 16 residues. V was pared by 7 bases and J by 7 bases, with 10 bases of the junction left unmatched.

This clonotype was seen a handful of times. The chain carries TRBV3-1 and TRBJ1-6, with a tentative D call TRBD1 (5 bases). CDR3 length: 16 amino acids. Looked up from germline, CDR1 is LGHDT and CDR2 is YNNKEL (reference sequence). V was pared by 1 base and J by 7 bases, with 14 bases between. This CDR3 is CASSQVGGGGNSPLHF. CDR3 in DNA: TGTGCCAGCAGCCAAGTCGGGGGGGGAGGAAATTCACCCCTCCACTTT.

The chain links TRBV4-1 to TRBJ2-2, with 8 bases identical to TRBD2. Losses at the gene ends were 1 base for V and 4 bases for J; bases not matched to a gene: 20. CDR3 length: 21 amino acids. Germline CDR1 reads MGHRA; CDR2 reads YSYEKL. As DNA, the CDR3 is TGCGCCAGCAGCCAAGGACCCCTCGGGGCGGGAGGAATCCGCCGCACCGGGGAGCTGTTTTTT. Its translation is CASSQGPLGAGGIRRTGELFF.

This clonotype was counted between two and nine times. The CDR3 spells CASDQGLGGYNEQFF. CDR3 DNA sequence: TGTGCCAGCGACCAGGGCCTAGGGGGGTACAATGAGCAGTTCTTC. The gene calls are TRBV7-9 and TRBJ2-1; D is perhaps TRBD1 or TRBD2 (6 bases each). The V gene lost 8 bases and the J gene lost 4 bases, with 18 bases spanning the gap. CDR1 and CDR2 (germline): SEHNR, FQNEAQ (reference sequence). The CDR3 runs 15 residues.

The V call is TRBV18, the J call TRBJ2-7; a possible D gene is TRBD1 (6 bases). V lost 1 base and J lost 4, with 8 bases in between. Germline V gene data show CDR1 as KGHSH and CDR2 as LQKENI. The CDR3 spans 13 residues. The CDR3 bases are TGTGCCAGCTCACCACTTCAGGGGTACGAGCAGTACTTC. This encodes CASSPLQGYEQYF.

This clonotype was detected a few times. A much larger clone lies one base from this, so it may be a read error. The missing conserved phenylalanine or tryptophan at the end of this CDR3 makes a read error likely. The rearrangement uses TRBV7-8 and TRBJ1-5; D possibly corresponds to TRBD1 (6 bases). CDR3 length equals 15 residues. Germline V gene data show CDR1 as SGHVS and CDR2 as FQNEAQ. Trimming left V 5 bases short and J 3 bases short, with 14 bases between. Here the CDR3 reads CASSLETGFNQPQHL. In DNA, the CDR3 is TGTGCCAGCAGCCTAGAAACAGGGTTCAATCAGCCCCAGCATCTT.

The chain is built from TRBV28 and TRBJ2-3; D uncertain. V lost 2 bases, J lost 4 bases, and 1 base lay in between. The CDR3 sequence is 11 residues long. Germline V gene sequence: CDR1 MDHEN, CDR2 SYDVKM. CDR3 sequence: CASSLPDTQYF. CDR3 nucleotides: TGTGCCAGCAGTTTACCAGATACGCAGTATTTT.

V gene TRBV4-1 combines with J gene TRBJ2-7; 10 bases match TRBD1. The CDR3 spans 16 residues. J gave up 3 bases and V 4 bases, and 9 bases lay outside the gene matches. Germline CDR1 MGHRA, CDR2 YSYEKL. The CDR3 nucleotides read TGCGCCAGCAGCCCCGCCCCCCGGGACAGGGGCTACGAGCAGTACTTC. It codes for CASSPAPRDRGYEQYF.

In this sample, this clonotype turned up many times. The chain employs TRBV12-3 or TRBV12-4 and TRBJ2-7, with D perhaps TRBD2 (6 bases). The CDR3 has 13 amino acids. The V and J ends lost 1 base and 10 bases respectively, with 14 bases between them. In nucleotides, the CDR3 is TGTGCCAGCAGTTTAGGGGGAACTAGCCCCCAGTACTTC. It yields the protein CASSLGGTSPQYF.

This chain joins TRBV27 and TRBJ2-6; D is ambiguous. Per germline, CDR1 MNHEY and CDR2 SMNVEV (reference sequence). V lost 0 bases and J lost 3, with 3 bases in between. The CDR3 is made up of 14 amino acids. Written as DNA, the CDR3 is TGTGCCAGCAGTTTATCGGGTGGGGCCAACGTCCTGACTTTC. Translated: CASSLSGGANVLTF.

This clonotype was observed a few times. This chain links TRBV18 with TRBJ1-6; D gene ambiguous. Trimming took 3 bases from V and 7 from J, leaving 10 bases between them. This CDR3 is 14 amino acids long. The germline CDR1 and CDR2 sequences are KGHSH and LQKENI. The CDR3 is CASSPQELNSPLHF. CDR3 sequence (DNA): TGTGCCAGCTCACCCCAGGAATTAAATTCACCCCTCCACTTT.

This clonotype has ten or more counts. The genes are TRBV27 and TRBJ1-2; D is unclear. The CDR3 has 14 residues. Germline CDR1 and CDR2: MNHEY and SMNVEV (reference sequence). V dropped 5 bases and J dropped 4 bases, with 14 bases sitting between them. CDR3 amino acids: CASSPRHGIYGYTF. In DNA, the CDR3 is TGTGCCAGCAGTCCCCGACATGGGATCTATGGCTACACCTTC.

In its sample, this clonotype was seen once. The rearrangement joins TRBV10-3 to TRBJ1-5; 8 nucleotides align to TRBD1. This CDR3 has 15 amino acids. V lost 2 bases to trimming and J lost 3 bases; unmatched junction nucleotides: 3. In germline, CDR1 is ENHRY, CDR2 SYGVKD. CDR3 protein: CAISEGDRINQPQHF. CDR3 DNA: TGTGCCATCAGTGAGGGGGACAGGATCAATCAGCCCCAGCATTTT.

This chain links TRBV9 with TRBJ2-1, with D tentatively TRBD2 (6 bases). CDR3 length: 16 residues. Trimming stripped 4 bases from V and 0 bases from J, with 14 bases between. In germline, CDR1 is SGDLS, CDR2 YYNGEE. The CDR3 bases are TGTGCCAGCAGCCCGGCGGGACTTAGCTCCTACAATGAGCAGTTCTTC. This gives the protein CASSPAGLSSYNEQFF.

This clonotype showed up many times. The V gene is TRBV6-1, the J gene TRBJ2-7; TRBD2 agrees at 12 bases. The germline V gene encodes CDR1 MNHNS and CDR2 SASEGT. There are 14 residues in the CDR3. The junction had 4 bases not matched to a gene; V was cut back by 6 bases and J by 4 bases. The CDR3 nucleotides are TGTGCCAGCAGGGGACTAGCGGGTTTATACGAGCAGTACTTC. Translation gives CASRGLAGLYEQYF.

This clonotype was seen at least ten times. The chain is built from TRBV11-3 and TRBJ2-5, with D possibly matching TRBD1 (5 bases). Germline-derived CDR1 and CDR2 are SGHNT and YENEEA. There are 15 residues in the CDR3. V lost 5 bases and J 3 bases, leaving 16 bases between the germline ends. The CDR3 here is CASSDRWQGKETQYF. In DNA form, the CDR3 reads TGTGCCAGCAGCGACCGGTGGCAGGGTAAAGAGACCCAGTACTTC.

This clonotype was detected many times. The chain recombines TRBV7-8 with TRBJ1-1, with 7 bases aligning to TRBD1. CDR1 and CDR2 (germline): SGHVS, FQNEAQ. The CDR3 runs 14 residues. V lost 5 bases, J lost 7 bases, and 10 bases stayed unmatched. The CDR3 DNA is TGTGCCAGCAGCCTGCGACAGGGCCGTAGTGAAGCTTTCTTT. It specifies CASSLRQGRSEAFF.

This clonotype appeared many times. V gene TRBV12-3 or TRBV12-4 combines with J gene TRBJ1-3; D is undetermined. This CDR3 region has 14 residues. Trimming left V 6 bases short and J 0 bases short, with 9 bases between. CDR3 loop: CASSHTSSGNTIYF. CDR3 coding DNA: TGTGCCAGCAGCCACACCAGCTCTGGAAACACCATATATTTT.

There are many counts of this clonotype. The genes are TRBV24-1 and TRBJ1-4; D is possibly TRBD1 (5 bases). The germline V and J ends were trimmed by 3 bases and 3 bases, with 16 bases remaining between them. The CDR3 covers 17 residues. The germline gives CDR1 KGHDR, CDR2 SFDVKD. The CDR3 here is CATSDGDGRRSNEKLFF. In nucleotides, the CDR3 is TGTGCCACCAGTGATGGGGACGGCCGACGGTCTAATGAAAAACTGTTTTTT.

This clonotype was detected a few times. This chain joins TRBV27 and TRBJ2-1; 7 positions agree with TRBD1. This CDR3 has 13 amino acids. Germline trimming cut 6 bases from V and 13 bases from J; bases unmatched to any gene: 12. In germline, CDR1 is MNHEY, CDR2 SMNVEV (reference sequence). The CDR3 reads CASSEMTGRSQFF. The CDR3 DNA follows: TGTGCCAGCAGCGAGATGACAGGGCGTAGTCAGTTCTTC.

This sequence joins TRBV15 and TRBJ1-3; D uncertain. CDR1 LNHNV and CDR2 YYDKDF come from the germline V gene (reference sequence). Trimming shortened V by 0 bases and J by 0 bases, and 12 bases separated the two germline ends. The CDR3 contains 17 residues. The CDR3 DNA reads TGTGCCACCAGCAGAGATCCAACCCCGGGCTCTGGAAACACCATATATTTT. Translated: CATSRDPTPGSGNTIYF.

Ten or more counts support this clonotype. This chain uses TRBV12-3 or TRBV12-4 with TRBJ2-7; D may correspond to TRBD1 or TRBD2 (5 bases each). This CDR3 comprises 13 residues. Between the trimmed V and J ends, which lost 3 bases and 7 bases, there was a span of 13 bases. CDR3 region: CASSLSGTFEQYF. CDR3 nucleotides: TGTGCCAGCAGTTTGTCAGGGACCTTTGAGCAGTACTTC.

This clonotype was recorded at least ten times. J is TRBJ1-5 and V is TRBV6-1; D is unresolved. V was clipped by 0 bases and J by 3 bases, with 9 bases between them. Germline V gene data show CDR1 as MNHNS and CDR2 as SASEGT. CDR3 size: 15 residues. CDR3 bases: TGTGCCAGCAGTGAAGCGTCGGTCTTCAATCAGCCCCAGCATTTT. Translation: CASSEASVFNQPQHF.

In this sample, this clonotype turned up many times. The chain links TRBV12-3 or TRBV12-4 to TRBJ1-5, with 10 positions matching TRBD1. The CDR3 runs 16 residues. The trim removed 4 bases at V and 3 bases at J, leaving 6 bases unmatched. The CDR3 region has the DNA TGTGCCAGCAGTTCAAGGGACAGGGGTCCCAATCAGCCCCAGCATTTT. It encodes CASSSRDRGPNQPQHF.

A few counts support this clonotype. The chain couples TRBV5-4 to TRBJ1-1; D perhaps matches TRBD1 (6 bases). Germline V CDR1 and CDR2: SGHNT, YYREEE (reference sequence). The CDR3 spans 14 residues. Trimming cost V 4 bases and J 4 bases, with 14 bases left between them. The CDR3 DNA follows: TGTGCCAGCAGCGCAAAAAGGGGGACCACTGAAGCTTTCTTT. Protein sequence: CASSAKRGTTEAFF.